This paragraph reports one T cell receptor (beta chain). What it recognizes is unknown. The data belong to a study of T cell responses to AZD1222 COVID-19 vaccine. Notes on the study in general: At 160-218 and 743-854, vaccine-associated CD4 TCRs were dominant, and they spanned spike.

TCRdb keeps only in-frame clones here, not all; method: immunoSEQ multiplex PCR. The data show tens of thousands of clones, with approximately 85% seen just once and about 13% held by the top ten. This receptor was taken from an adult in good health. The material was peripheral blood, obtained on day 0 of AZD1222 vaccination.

Written as DNA, the CDR3 is TGTGCCAGCACCCAATCGGAAGTTGCTAACTATGGCTACACCTTC. Translating it yields CASTQSEVANYGYTF. This rearrangement joins TRBV7-9 to TRBJ1-2; no clear D. The germline V and J ends were trimmed by 7 bases and 0 bases, with 15 bases remaining between them. The germline gives CDR1 SEHNR, CDR2 FQNEAQ (reference sequence). The CDR3 runs 15 residues.